This T cell receptor beta chain was identified during a study of early T cells in non-severe SARS-CoV-2 infection. This clonotype was recorded a few times. Unique molecular identifier tags were affixed to discrete cDNA molecules. TCRdb reprocessed the 5' RACE reads via MiXCR and lists one record per CDR3 protein. The repertoire has more than 85,000 distinct CDR3 sequences, roughly 15% of them found once; the top ten carry about 5%. The receptor was isolated from an adult who was a healthcare worker with PCR-confirmed SARS-CoV-2 infection or an uninfected control (not recorded which). Sequencing used whole blood, obtained at baseline.

CDR3 sequence: CASSEVATEAFF. The CDR3 region has the DNA TGTGCCAGCAGTGAGGTGGCCACTGAAGCTTTCTTT. This chain joins TRBV2 and TRBJ1-1; D call uncertain. Germline V gene sequence: CDR1 SNHLY, CDR2 FYNNEI. The CDR3 covers 12 residues. Trimming removed 3 bases from V and 4 bases from J, with 6 bases in between. The complete variable domain, with remaining parts taken from reference TRBV2 and TRBJ1-1, reads EPEVTQTPSHQVTQMGQEVILRCVPISNHLYFYWYRQILGQKVEFLVSFYNNEISEKSEIFDDQFSVERPDGSNFTLKIRSTKLEDSAMYFCASSEVATEAFFGQGTRLTVV.